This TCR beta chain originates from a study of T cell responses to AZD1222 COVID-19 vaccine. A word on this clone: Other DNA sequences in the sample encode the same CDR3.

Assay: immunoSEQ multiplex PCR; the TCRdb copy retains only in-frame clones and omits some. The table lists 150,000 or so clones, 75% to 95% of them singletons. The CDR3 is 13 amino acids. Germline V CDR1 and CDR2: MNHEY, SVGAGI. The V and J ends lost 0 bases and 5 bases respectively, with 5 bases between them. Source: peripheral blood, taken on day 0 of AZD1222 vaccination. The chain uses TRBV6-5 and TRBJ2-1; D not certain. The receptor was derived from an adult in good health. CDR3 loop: CASSYSGDNEQFF. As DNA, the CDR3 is TGTGCCAGCAGTTACTCGGGCGACAATGAGCAGTTCTTC.